This TCR beta chain stems from a study of beta chain features in type 1 diabetes. Study-wide background: Across all samples, roughly 99 million sorted cells were examined.

This CDR3 is 15 amino acids long. V was shortened by 0 bases and J by 6 bases, with 14 bases between the two germline ends. The germline V gene encodes CDR1 SGDLS and CDR2 YYNGEE. The study reverse transcribed the entire isolated RNA, so it sequenced expressed TCRB transcripts. Assay: immunoSEQ multiplex PCR; the TCRdb copy retains only in-frame clones and omits some. The sample yields 300,000 to 450,000 clones, roughly 21% seen once. A remark on this clone: No antigen is known for it.

Study outcomes and limitations: Researchers caution that PCR might favor shorter templates, equally among patients and controls.

This TCR was sampled from a young woman in good health. The chain is built from TRBV9 and TRBJ2-3; no firm D call. Material for sequencing was naive CD4+ T cells from blood. The DNA for the CDR3 is TGTGCCAGCAGCGTAGATATTCGGCGGATGGATACGCAGTATTTT. This codes for CASSVDIRRMDTQYF.